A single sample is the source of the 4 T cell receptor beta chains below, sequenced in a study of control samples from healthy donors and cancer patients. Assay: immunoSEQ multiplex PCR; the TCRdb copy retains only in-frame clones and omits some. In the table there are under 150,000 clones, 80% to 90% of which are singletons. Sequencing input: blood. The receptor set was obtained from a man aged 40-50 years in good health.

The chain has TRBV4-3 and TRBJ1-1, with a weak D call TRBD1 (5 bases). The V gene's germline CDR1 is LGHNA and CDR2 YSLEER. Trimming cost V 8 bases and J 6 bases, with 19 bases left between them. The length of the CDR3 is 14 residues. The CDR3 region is CASDNGGNAAEAFF. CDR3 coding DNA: TGCGCCAGCGACAATGGGGGGAACGCTGCTGAAGCTTTCTTT.

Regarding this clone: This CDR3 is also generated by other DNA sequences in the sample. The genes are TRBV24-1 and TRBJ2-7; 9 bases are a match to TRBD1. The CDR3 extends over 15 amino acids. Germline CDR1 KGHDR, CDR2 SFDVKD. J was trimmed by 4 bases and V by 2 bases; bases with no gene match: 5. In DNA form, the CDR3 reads TGTGCCACCAGTGATTCCGGGACAGGGTCATACGAGCAGTACTTC. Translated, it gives CATSDSGTGSYEQYF.

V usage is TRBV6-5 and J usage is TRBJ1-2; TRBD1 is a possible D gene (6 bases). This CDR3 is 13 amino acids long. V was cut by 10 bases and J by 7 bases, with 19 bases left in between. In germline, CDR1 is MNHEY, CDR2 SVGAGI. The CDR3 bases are TGTGCCACTAAACCCCACCCCAGGGGTGGCTACACCTTC. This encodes CATKPHPRGGYTF.

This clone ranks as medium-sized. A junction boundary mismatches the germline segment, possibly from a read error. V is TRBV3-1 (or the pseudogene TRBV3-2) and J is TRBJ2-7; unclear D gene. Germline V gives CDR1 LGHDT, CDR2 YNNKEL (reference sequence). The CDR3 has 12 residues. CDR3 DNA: TGTGCCAGCAGCCAGGCCCGACATTTCATAGTCTTC. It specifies CASSQARHFIVF.